This note documents a single TCR beta chain sequence. Indicated treatment: around 19 received Ad26.COV2.S at low or high dose, single or two shots; several received placebo; per-sample allocation not given. The samples were gathered on day 63 after the first injection of vaccine or placebo. Assay: immunoSEQ multiplex PCR; the TCRdb copy retains only in-frame clones and omits some. This repertoire shows 380,000 or so clones, 75% to 90% found once; its top ten account for 5%. The CDR3 consists of 12 residues. V lost 2 bases to trimming and J lost 8 bases, with 9 bases between them. This sample was taken from a study of Ad26.COV2.S vaccination and SARS-CoV-2 variants. Overall study: Ad26.COV2.S arm of COV1001 included the donor.

The chain links TRBV12-3 or TRBV12-4 to TRBJ1-2, with D possibly matching TRBD1 (5 bases). This TCR derives from a person aged 18 to 65 who received the Ad26.COV2.S COVID-19 vaccine or a placebo. Material: peripheral blood, obtained in a trial of Ad26.COV2.S vaccine versus placebo. In DNA, the CDR3 is TGTGCCAGCAGTTTATCGGGGGAAGGCTACACCTTC. This gives the protein CASSLSGEGYTF.